The clone carrying this T cell receptor beta chain has just a few counts. Its target is unknown. The data are from a study of vaccination and CD4 T cells after COVID-19. Overall study context: SARS-CoV-2 was confirmed by nasal swab PCR; disease was mild in some ten, severe in one. Collection of post-vaccine samples followed dose two by a median around 70 days, spanning a range of 14 to 241.

The CDR3 has 14 amino acids. V lost 3 bases to trimming and J lost 6 bases, with 12 bases between them. Germline V gives CDR1 DFQATT, CDR2 SNEGSKA (reference sequence). Cultured CD4+ T-cell DNA underwent Oncomine TCR Beta short-read sequencing. From the PCR reads, TCRdb called clonotypes with MiXCR, one entry per CDR3 protein. In the table there are around 13,000 distinct CDR3 sequences, around 26% of which are singletons. Noted treatment: approximately nine-day PBMC culture with coronavirus spike peptide pools or control peptides (ViraFEST assay). ViraFEST used peptide pools to expand antigen-specific T cells and subsequently sequenced their TCRs.

Sequenced: CD4+ T cells from blood, cultured in vitro. The sequence was collected from a human donor who had recovered from COVID-19. The rearrangement links TRBV20-1 to TRBJ1-6; D might be TRBD1 (6 bases). In DNA, the CDR3 is TGCAGTGCTAGCCTACAGGGAGTTAATTCACCCCTCCACTTT. Protein sequence: CSASLQGVNSPLHF.